This T cell receptor (beta chain) is drawn from a study of response to subunit inactivated influenza vaccine. A few counts support this clonotype. Its antigen remains unidentified. The ends lost 6 bases at V and 5 bases at J; junction bases unmatched: 9. Per germline, CDR1 DFQATT and CDR2 SNEGSKA (reference sequence). The CDR3 consists of 14 residues. Findings and limits, study-wide: Seasonal influenza vaccination, on each occasion, was suggested by the authors to recruit few new T cells.

Each CDR3 protein is one row after TCRdb ran MiXCR on the RT-PCR reads. The sample carries about 570,000 distinct CDR3 sequences, around 10% recorded once. These data were also filed under a second study, of T cells expressing NK-cell markers. According to that study: Synthesis of TCR beta cDNA relied on 5'RACE template switching carrying UMIs. It was sorted CD3+CD56+NKG2C+, CD3+CD56+NKG2C- and CD3+CD56-NKG2C+ T cells that supplied the TCR beta repertoires. Certain NKG2C+ T cell clones were expanded, and their HCMV specificity remained unclear.

The genes are TRBV20-1 and TRBJ2-1, with 8 bases that match TRBD2. The receptor was derived from a man aged 45-65 years who received an inactivated influenza vaccine. This material consisted of PBMCs from blood, taken on the day of vaccination. The CDR3 spells CSATPSGRHNEQFF. The DNA for the CDR3 is TGCAGTGCAACCCCTAGCGGGCGACACAATGAGCAGTTCTTC.